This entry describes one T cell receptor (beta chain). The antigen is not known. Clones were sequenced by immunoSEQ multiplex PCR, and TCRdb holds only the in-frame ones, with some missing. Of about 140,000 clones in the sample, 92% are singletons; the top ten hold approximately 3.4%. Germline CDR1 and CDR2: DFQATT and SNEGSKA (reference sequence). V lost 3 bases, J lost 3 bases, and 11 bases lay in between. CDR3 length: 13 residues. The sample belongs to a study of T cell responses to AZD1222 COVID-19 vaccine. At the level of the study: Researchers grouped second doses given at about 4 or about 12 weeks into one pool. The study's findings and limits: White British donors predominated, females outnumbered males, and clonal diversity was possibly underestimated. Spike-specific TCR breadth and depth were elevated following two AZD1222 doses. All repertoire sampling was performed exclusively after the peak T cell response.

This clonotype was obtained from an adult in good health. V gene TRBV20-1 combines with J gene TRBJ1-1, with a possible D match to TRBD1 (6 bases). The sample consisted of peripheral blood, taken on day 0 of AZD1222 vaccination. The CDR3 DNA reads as TGCAGTGCTAGTAGAGGGGGGGACACTGAAGCTTTCTTT. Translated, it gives CSASRGGDTEAFF.